This T cell receptor beta chain was sequenced for a study of T-cell memory formation after mild COVID-19. MiXCR was run by TCRdb on the 5' RACE reads, yielding one entry per CDR3 protein. The sample has fewer than 60,000 distinct CDR3 sequences, 25% to 30% seen once. The study's findings and limits: Still unconfirmed is whether the second-wave clones peaking on day 37 recognized SARS-CoV-2. The finding that pre-infection memory included some responding clones suggested that cross-reactive memory joined.

A note on this clonotype: Antigen unknown.

Germline lookup yields CDR1 MNHEY and CDR2 SVGEGT. Trimming took 10 bases from V and 0 from J; bases not matched to a gene: 7. This CDR3 is built from 15 residues. The TCR comes from a man younger than 35 who had mild COVID-19 (a few samples of this study predate the infection). Cell type and time point are not known. The J gene is TRBJ1-5, the V gene TRBV6-2 or TRBV6-3, with 9 nucleotides matching TRBD1. Sequenced input: PBMCs or a T cell subset sorted from them (not recorded which). This CDR3 reads CATRTGAYSNQPQHF. The CDR3 DNA follows: TGTGCCACCCGGACAGGGGCCTATAGCAATCAGCCCCAGCATTTT.